This section outlines one T cell receptor (beta chain) sequence together with its context. The clone's antigen remains unknown. No base-level quality is on record; no much larger clone is a single base apart. Libraries came from RT-PCR. Instrument on record: Illumina HiSeq 2500. TCRdb trimmed the raw reads at Q25, called clones with MiXCR and kept productive beta chains. Duplicate CDR3 protein sequences are folded into a single record with the most common DNA and genes. The sample table lists more than 200,000 distinct CDR3 sequences, more than 9% of them with a count of one. Of the sample, 7.8% is held by the ten largest clones. This sample was taken from a study of response to subunit inactivated influenza vaccine (dated by TCRdb to the late 2010s). At the level of the whole study: To follow how T cells responded to a trivalent subunit inactivated influenza vaccine, the researchers relied on deep quantitative profiling of the T cell receptor repertoire. Summary of the overall study and its limitations: The authors suggested that each seasonal influenza vaccination may recruit only a limited number of new T cells.

Material: non-naive T cells sorted from PBMCs, obtained 14 to 15 days before vaccination. Taken with the paper, the label for cell subset or site translates to: memory T cell fraction. This sequence was found in a man in his fifties who received an inactivated influenza vaccine. Donor details come from another sample of the same person, matched by shared clones.

The CDR3 reads CASSRDPRDRGSGTQYF. The nucleotide sequence reads TGTGCCAGCAGCCGAGACCCCCGGGACAGGGGTTCGGGGACGCAGTATTTT. The sequence is built from TRBV4-2 and TRBJ2-3; 10 junctional bases match TRBD1. Taken from the germline V gene, the CDR1 and CDR2 loops are LGHNA and YNFKEQ. After removal of 4 bases from V and 9 bases from J, the junction retains 16 bases not matched to a gene. The CDR3 covers 17 residues, taking in both the cysteine and the phenylalanine. Here the CDR3 DNA is all that survives: 51 bases in frame from base 1.